This TCR beta chain was captured in a study of regulatory T cells in long-lasting Graves disease. Study-level results: The TCR repertoire of persistent Graves' patients was less diverse than that of newly diagnosed ones.

Remarks on this clonotype: The antigen is unknown.

The V end was cut by 5 bases, the J end by 6 bases, with 16 bases between. This CDR3 comprises 14 residues. Germline CDR1 SQVTM, CDR2 ANQGSEA. To make TCR beta libraries, researchers used iRepertoire HTBI primers and Arm-PCR of CDR3 regions. TCRdb independently ran MiXCR on the multiplex PCR reads; one entry per CDR3 protein. In the table there are 350,000 to 400,000 distinct CDR3 sequences, roughly 15% of which are singletons. The time point was: newly diagnosed GD, antithyroid drugs for less than 3 months. The TCR library used RNA extracted from PBMCs. The sequencing here drew on peripheral blood mononuclear cells (PBMCs), taken at new diagnosis, from a patient treated with antithyroid drugs. The genes are TRBV29-1 and TRBJ2-2; possibly TRBD2 for D (6 bases). The TCR originated in a female donor with Graves disease. CDR3 coding DNA: TGCAGCGTTCAACTCGCGGGGTTGTCCGGGGAGCTGTTTTTT. Its translation is CSVQLAGLSGELFF.